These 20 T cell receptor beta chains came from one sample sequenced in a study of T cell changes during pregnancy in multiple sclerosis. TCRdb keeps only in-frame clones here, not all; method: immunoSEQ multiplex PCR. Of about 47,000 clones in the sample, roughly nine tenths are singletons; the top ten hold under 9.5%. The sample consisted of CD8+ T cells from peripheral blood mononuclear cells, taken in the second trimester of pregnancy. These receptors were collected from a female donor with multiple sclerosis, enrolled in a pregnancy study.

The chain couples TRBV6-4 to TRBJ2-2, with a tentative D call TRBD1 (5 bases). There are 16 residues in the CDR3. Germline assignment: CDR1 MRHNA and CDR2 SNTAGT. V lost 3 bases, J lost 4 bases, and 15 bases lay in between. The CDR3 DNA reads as TGTGCCAGCAGTGAAAGGGCAGGGTCGGGCACCGGGGAGCTGTTTTTT. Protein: CASSERAGSGTGELFF.

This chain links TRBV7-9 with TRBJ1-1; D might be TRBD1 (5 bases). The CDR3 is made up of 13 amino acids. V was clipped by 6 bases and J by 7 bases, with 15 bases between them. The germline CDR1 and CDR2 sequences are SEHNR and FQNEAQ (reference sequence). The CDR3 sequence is CASSHIRDFEAFF. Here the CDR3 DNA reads TGTGCCAGCAGTCATATAAGGGACTTTGAAGCTTTCTTT.

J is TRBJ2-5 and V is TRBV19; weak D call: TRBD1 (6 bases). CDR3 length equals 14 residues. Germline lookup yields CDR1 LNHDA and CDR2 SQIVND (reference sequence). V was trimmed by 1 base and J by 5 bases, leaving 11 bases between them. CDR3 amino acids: CASSIGQALETQYF. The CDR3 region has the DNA TGTGCCAGTAGTATAGGACAGGCCCTCGAGACCCAGTACTTC.

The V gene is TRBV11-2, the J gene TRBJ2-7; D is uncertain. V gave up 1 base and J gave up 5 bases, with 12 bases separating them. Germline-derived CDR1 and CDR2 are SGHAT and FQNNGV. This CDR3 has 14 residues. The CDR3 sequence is CASSLARMNDEQYF. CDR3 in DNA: TGTGCCAGCAGCTTAGCGCGGATGAACGACGAGCAGTACTTC.

As DNA, the CDR3 is TGTGCCAGCAGCCCTGACAGGGTGGTTCGCACAGATACGCAGTATTTT. Protein product: CASSPDRVVRTDTQYF. This chain links TRBV7-9 with TRBJ2-3, with 7 bases matching TRBD1. This CDR3 contains 16 residues. Trimming at V came to 5 bases and at J to 1 base, leaving 9 bases not matched to a gene. CDR1 is SEHNR and CDR2 is FQNEAQ in the germline V gene (reference sequence).

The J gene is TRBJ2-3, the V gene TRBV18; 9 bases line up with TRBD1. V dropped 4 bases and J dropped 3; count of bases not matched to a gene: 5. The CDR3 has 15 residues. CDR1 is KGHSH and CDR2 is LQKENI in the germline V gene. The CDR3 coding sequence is TGTGCCAGCTCACGCCCGGGACAGGGTACAGATACGCAGTATTTT. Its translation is CASSRPGQGTDTQYF. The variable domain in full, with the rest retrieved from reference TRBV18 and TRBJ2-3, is NAGVMQNPRHLVRRRGQEARLRCSPMKGHSHVYWYRQLPEEGLKFMVYLQKENIIDESGMPKERFSAEFPKEGPSILRIQQVVRGDSAAYFCASSRPGQGTDTQYFGPGTRLTVL.

CDR3 sequence reads: CASSFGGNTEAFF. The CDR3 DNA sequence: TGCGCCAGCAGCTTCGGGGGGAACACTGAAGCTTTCTTT. V is TRBV5-1 and J is TRBJ1-1; TRBD1 is a possible D gene (5 bases). Looked up from germline, CDR1 is SGHRS and CDR2 is YFSETQ. Trimming shortened V by 2 bases and J by 1 base, and 6 bases separated the two germline ends. The CDR3 sequence is 13 residues long.

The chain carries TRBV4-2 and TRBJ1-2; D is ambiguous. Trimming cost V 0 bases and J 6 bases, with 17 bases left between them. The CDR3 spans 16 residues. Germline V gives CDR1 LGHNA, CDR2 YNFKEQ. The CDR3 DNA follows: TGTGCCAGCAGCCAAGAGTCAGGCGCCCATCCCGATGGCTACACCTTC. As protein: CASSQESGAHPDGYTF.

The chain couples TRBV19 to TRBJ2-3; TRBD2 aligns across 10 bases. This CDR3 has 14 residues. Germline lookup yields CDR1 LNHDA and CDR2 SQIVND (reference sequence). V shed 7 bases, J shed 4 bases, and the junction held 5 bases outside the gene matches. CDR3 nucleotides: TGTGCCAGTACCGAGCGGGGGGGCTCAGATACGCAGTATTTT. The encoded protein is CASTERGGSDTQYF.

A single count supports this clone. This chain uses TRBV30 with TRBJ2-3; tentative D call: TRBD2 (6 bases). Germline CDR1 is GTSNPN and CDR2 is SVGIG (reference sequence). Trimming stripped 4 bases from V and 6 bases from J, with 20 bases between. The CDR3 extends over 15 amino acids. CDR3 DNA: TGTGCCTGGACCCAATACGGGGGACCCTCTGATACGCAGTATTTT. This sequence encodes CAWTQYGGPSDTQYF. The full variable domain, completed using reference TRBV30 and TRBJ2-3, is SQTIHQWPATLVQPVGSPLSLECTVEGTSNPNLYWYRQAAGRGLQLLFYSVGIGQISSEVPQNLSASRPQDRQFILSSKKLLLSDSGFYLCAWTQYGGPSDTQYFGPGTRLTVL.

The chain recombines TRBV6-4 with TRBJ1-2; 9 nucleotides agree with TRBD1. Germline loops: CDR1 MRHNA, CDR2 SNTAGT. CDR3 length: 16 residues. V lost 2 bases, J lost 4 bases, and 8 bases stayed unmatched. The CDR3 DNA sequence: TGTGCCAGCAGTGACACCATACAGGGGGCAGTCTATGGCTACACCTTC. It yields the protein CASSDTIQGAVYGYTF.

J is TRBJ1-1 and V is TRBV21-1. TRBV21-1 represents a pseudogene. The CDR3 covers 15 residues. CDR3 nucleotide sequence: TGTGCCAGCAGCTCCCCACGCGGGGGAGGCACTGAAGCTTTCTTT. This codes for CASSSPRGGGTEAFF.

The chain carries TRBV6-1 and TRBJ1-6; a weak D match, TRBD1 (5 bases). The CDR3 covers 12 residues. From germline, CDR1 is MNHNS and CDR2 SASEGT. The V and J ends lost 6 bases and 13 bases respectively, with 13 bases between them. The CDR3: CASRYRTAPLHF. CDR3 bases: TGTGCCAGCAGGTACAGGACGGCGCCCCTCCACTTT.

Here the CDR3 DNA reads TGCGCCAGCAGTGAATCTAGCGTCTACGAGCAGTACTTC. Residues: CASSESSVYEQYF. This chain joins TRBV10-2 and TRBJ2-7; D might be TRBD2 (6 bases). CDR3 length: 13 amino acids. The V end was cut by 3 bases, the J end by 3 bases, with 9 bases between. Germline V lookup: CDR1 WSHSY, CDR2 SAAADI.

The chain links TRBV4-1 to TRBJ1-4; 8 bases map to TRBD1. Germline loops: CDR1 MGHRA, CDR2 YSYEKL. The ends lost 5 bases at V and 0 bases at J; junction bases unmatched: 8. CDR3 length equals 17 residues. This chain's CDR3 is CASSVPGQETTNEKLFF. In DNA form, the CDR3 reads TGCGCCAGCAGCGTTCCGGGACAGGAGACAACTAATGAAAAACTGTTTTTT.

The DNA of the CDR3 is TGTGCCAGCTCACCAGTAGGGGATAGCACAGATACGCAGTATTTT. This gives the protein CASSPVGDSTDTQYF. The chain has TRBV18 and TRBJ2-3, with D perhaps matching TRBD1 (5 bases). The CDR3 runs to 15 residues. Trimming shortened V by 2 bases and J by 0 bases, and 9 bases separated the two germline ends. CDR1 and CDR2 (germline): KGHSH, LQKENI.

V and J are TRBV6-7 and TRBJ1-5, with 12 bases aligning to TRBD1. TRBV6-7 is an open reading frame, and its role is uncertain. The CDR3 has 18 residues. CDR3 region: CATRAGGQGARSNQPQHF. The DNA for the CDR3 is TGTGCTACTCGCGCGGGGGGACAGGGGGCGAGGTCCAATCAGCCCCAGCATTTT.

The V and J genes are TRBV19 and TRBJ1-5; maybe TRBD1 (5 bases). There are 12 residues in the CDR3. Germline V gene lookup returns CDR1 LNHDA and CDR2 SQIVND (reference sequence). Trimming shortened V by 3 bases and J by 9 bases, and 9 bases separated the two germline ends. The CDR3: CASSIGAGPQHF. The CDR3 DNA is TGTGCCAGTAGTATTGGGGCCGGGCCCCAGCATTTT.

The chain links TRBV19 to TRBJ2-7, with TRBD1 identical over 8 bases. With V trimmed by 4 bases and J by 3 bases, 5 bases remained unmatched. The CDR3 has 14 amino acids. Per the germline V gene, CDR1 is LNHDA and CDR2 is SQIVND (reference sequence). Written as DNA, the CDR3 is TGTGCCAGTAGTACAGGGGGCGAGGACTACGAGCAGTACTTC. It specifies CASSTGGEDYEQYF.

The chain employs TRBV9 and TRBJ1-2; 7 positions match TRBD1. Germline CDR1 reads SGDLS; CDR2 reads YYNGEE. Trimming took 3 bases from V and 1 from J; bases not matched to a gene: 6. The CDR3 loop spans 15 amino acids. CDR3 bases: TGTGCCAGCAGCGCATGGGACAGCCTTAACTATGGCTACACCTTC. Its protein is CASSAWDSLNYGYTF. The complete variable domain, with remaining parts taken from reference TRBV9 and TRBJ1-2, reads DSGVTQTPKHLITATGQRVTLRCSPRSGDLSVYWYQQSLDQGLQFLIQYYNGEERAKGNILERFSAQQFPDLHSELNLSSLELGDSALYFCASSAWDSLNYGYTFGSGTRLTVV.